This TCR beta chain was found in a study of cytomegalovirus exposure and HLA in healthy donors. 60 Vbeta and 13 Jbeta primers were used in PCR. This table comes from immunoSEQ multiplex PCR, and its TCRdb copy is limited to in-frame clones, with some not included. The sample consists of about 160,000 clones, less than 90% of them appearing once. This clone was seen a few times. The CDR3 spans 15 residues. The germline V gene has CDR1 SGHDN and CDR2 FVKESK. Losses at the gene ends were 4 bases for V and 1 base for J; bases not matched to a gene: 6. Sequences were obtained from PBMCs. The receptor was isolated from a woman aged 50 to 60 in good health and CMV-seropositive. This chain joins TRBV14 and TRBJ1-2, with 7 nucleotides matching TRBD1. CDR3 residues: CASSLAGQNNYGYTF. Here the CDR3 DNA reads TGTGCCAGCAGCCTGGCGGGACAGAATAACTATGGCTACACCTTC.